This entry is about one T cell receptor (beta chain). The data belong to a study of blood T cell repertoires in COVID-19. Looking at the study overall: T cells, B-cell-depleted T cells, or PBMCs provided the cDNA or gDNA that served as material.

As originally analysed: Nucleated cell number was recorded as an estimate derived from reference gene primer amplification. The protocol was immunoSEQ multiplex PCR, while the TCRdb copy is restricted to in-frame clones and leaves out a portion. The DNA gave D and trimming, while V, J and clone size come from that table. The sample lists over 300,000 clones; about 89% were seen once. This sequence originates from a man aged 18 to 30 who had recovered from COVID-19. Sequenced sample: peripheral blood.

CDR3 region: CASSLTGTESYEQYF. In DNA, the CDR3 is TGTGCCAGTAGTCTAACCGGGACAGAAAGCTACGAGCAGTACTTC. V is TRBV19 and J is TRBJ2-7, with 7 bases identical to TRBD1. The CDR3 is 15 residues long. V shed 5 bases, J shed 3 bases, and the junction held 10 bases outside the gene matches. Germline-derived CDR1 and CDR2 are LNHDA and SQIVND (reference sequence).